Each of the 7 T cell receptor beta chains below was sequenced from the same sample in a study of blood T cells in healthy people across ages. PCR was performed a second time for roughly 6 to 12 cycles using a sample-barcoded 5' primer and a J-beta primer mix. TCRdb used MiXCR to reprocess the 5' RACE reads, holding one entry per CDR3 protein. The repertoire holds around 1.5 million distinct CDR3 sequences, around 55% seen once, with over 5.5% in the top ten. The sample consisted of blood. Every receptor here comes from a man between 18 and 35 years old in good health.

In its sample, this clonotype was seen a few times. This chain uses TRBV4-1 with TRBJ2-3; maybe TRBD2 (7 bases). This CDR3 comprises 15 residues. Germline-derived CDR1 and CDR2 are MGHRA and YSYEKL. The V end was cut by 0 bases, the J end by 5 bases, with 12 bases between. CDR3 coding DNA: TGCGCCAGCAGCCAAGAGAGGGGGGGTATAGATACGCAGTATTTT. Protein: CASSQERGGIDTQYF.

In its sample, this clonotype was seen a few times. V is TRBV29-1 and J is TRBJ2-7; perhaps TRBD1 as D (5 bases). The V end was cut by 0 bases, the J end by 2 bases, with 14 bases between. CDR3 size: 15 residues. Germline V lookup: CDR1 SQVTM, CDR2 ANQGSEA. The CDR3 nucleotides read TGCAGCGTTGAAGACTCCCGGACAAAACCCTACGAGCAGTACTTC. Amino acid sequence: CSVEDSRTKPYEQYF.

V and J are TRBV6-2 or TRBV6-3 and TRBJ1-6, with D uncertain. From germline, CDR1 is MNHEY and CDR2 SVGEGT. The CDR3 spans 14 residues. The V end lost 5 bases, the J end lost 9 bases, and 14 bases lay between the germline ends. The CDR3 nucleotides read TGTGCCAGCAGTCCTGACTTTTCGGGTTCACCCCTCCACTTT. It is translated as CASSPDFSGSPLHF.

This clonotype was seen only a few times. The chain recombines TRBV4-3 with TRBJ2-1; TRBD2 matches 12 bases. Germline CDR1 LGHNA, CDR2 YSLEER. After removal of 3 bases from V and 9 bases from J, the junction contained 9 bases not matched to a gene. The CDR3 covers 16 residues. CDR3 protein: CASSQRTSGVLSEQFF. The CDR3 DNA reads TGCGCCAGCAGCCAGAGGACTAGCGGGGTTTTAAGTGAGCAGTTCTTC.

The V and J genes are TRBV5-5 and TRBJ1-6; 8 nucleotides agree with TRBD1. V shed 4 bases and J 7 bases; nucleotides not matched to a gene: 10. This CDR3 contains 16 residues. Germline V CDR1 and CDR2: SGHKS, YYEKEE (reference sequence). CDR3 sequence reads: CASSGTRDRNNSPLHF. Written as DNA, the CDR3 is TGTGCCAGCAGCGGAACCCGGGACAGGAACAATTCACCCCTCCACTTT.

This clonotype was counted only a few times. The chain recombines TRBV29-1 with TRBJ2-1; 7 nucleotides match TRBD1. Germline CDR1 reads SQVTM; CDR2 reads ANQGSEA. The CDR3 spans 16 residues. With V trimmed by 6 bases and J by 4 bases, 15 bases remained unmatched. The CDR3 loop is CSVGPIRTGLYNEQFF. The CDR3 region has the DNA TGCAGCGTCGGACCTATAAGGACAGGTCTGTACAATGAGCAGTTCTTC.

J is TRBJ2-5 and V is TRBV4-1, with no clear D. CDR1 MGHRA and CDR2 YSYEKL come from the germline V gene. With 1 base removed from V and 3 bases from J, the gap between germline ends came to 9 bases. CDR3 length equals 14 residues. In nucleotides, the CDR3 is TGCGCCAGCAGCCAAGGGCACAGAGAAGAGACCCAGTACTTC. Protein product: CASSQGHREETQYF.